This TCR beta chain was captured by sequencing in a study of T cell responses to AZD1222 COVID-19 vaccine. CDR1 is SGHRS, CDR2 YFSETQ, per germline. The CDR3 consists of 14 residues. The trim removed 3 bases at V and 4 bases at J, leaving 6 bases unmatched. Clones were read by immunoSEQ multiplex PCR, and TCRdb kept only the in-frame ones, dropping some. Found here are about 160,000 clones, 90% to 95% of them singletons; the top ten hold roughly 4.4%. The gene calls are TRBV5-1 and TRBJ2-5; 7 bases match TRBD2. Sequencing used peripheral blood, obtained on day 0 of MenACWY control vaccination. This clonotype originated in an adult in good health. The CDR3 loop reads CASSWNTGGETQYF. The CDR3 DNA is TGCGCCAGCAGCTGGAACACGGGAGGAGAGACCCAGTACTTC.